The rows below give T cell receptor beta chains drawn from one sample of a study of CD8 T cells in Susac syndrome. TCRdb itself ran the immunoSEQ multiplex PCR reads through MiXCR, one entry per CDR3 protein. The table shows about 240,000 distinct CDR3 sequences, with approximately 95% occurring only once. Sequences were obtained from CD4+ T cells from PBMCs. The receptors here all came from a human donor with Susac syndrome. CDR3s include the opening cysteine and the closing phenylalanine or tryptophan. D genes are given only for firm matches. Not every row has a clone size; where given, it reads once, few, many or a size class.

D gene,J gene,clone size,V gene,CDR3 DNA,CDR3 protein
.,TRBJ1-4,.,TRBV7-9,TGTGCCAGCAGCTTTGGCGGATATAATGAAAAACTGTTTTTT,CASSFGGYNEKLFF
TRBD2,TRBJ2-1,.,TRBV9,TGTGCCAGCAGCGGTGGGACTAGCGGGGGGTATGAGCAGTTCTTC,CASSGGTSGGYEQFF
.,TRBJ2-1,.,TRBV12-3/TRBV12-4,TGTGCCAGCCGTGGTGGGCGGAGGGAGCAGTTCTTC,CASRGGRREQFF
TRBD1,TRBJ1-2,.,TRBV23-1,TGCGCCCCTGGTGGGACAGGGGGTTTAGGCTACACCTTC,CAPGGTGGLGYTF
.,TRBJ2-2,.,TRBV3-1,TGTGCCACCTTTAGGTCGAACACCGGGGAGCTGTTTTTT,CATFRSNTGELFF
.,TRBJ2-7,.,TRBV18,TGTGCCAGCTCACCACCGTGGCGCTCCGGCGAGCAGTACTTC,CASSPPWRSGEQYF
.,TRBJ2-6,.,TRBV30,TGTGCCTGGAGGGCCGTGAGGGGGAGCTCTGGGGCCAACGTCCTGACTTTC,CAWRAVRGSSGANVLTF
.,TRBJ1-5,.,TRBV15,TGTGCCACCAGCAGAGACGCCCGGGGTCAGCCCCAGCATTTT,CATSRDARGQPQHF
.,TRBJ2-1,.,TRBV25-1,TGTGCCAGCAGTGAATATGGGTTGGAGCAGTTCTTC,CASSEYGLEQFF
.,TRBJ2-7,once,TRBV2,TGTGCCAGCGGGGTCTCCTACGAGCAGTACTTC,CASGVSYEQYF
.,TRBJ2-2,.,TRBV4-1,TGCGCCAGCAGCCAAGGGGGACCGCGAGAGCTGTTTTTT,CASSQGGPRELFF
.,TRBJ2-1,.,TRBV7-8,TGTGCCAGCAGCTTTAGTCGGTCAGGGAAGAATGAGCAGTTCTTC,CASSFSRSGKNEQFF
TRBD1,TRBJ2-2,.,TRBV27,TGTGCCAGCAGGCTGGGACAGCTGAACACCGGGGAGCTGTTTTTT,CASRLGQLNTGELFF
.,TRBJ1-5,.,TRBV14,TGTGCCAGCAGCCAAGGGCTCTCGGGGGAGCCCCAGCATTTT,CASSQGLSGEPQHF
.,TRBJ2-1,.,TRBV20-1,TGCAGTGCTAGAGATCAGCTAGCTGAGCAGTTCTTC,CSARDQLAEQFF